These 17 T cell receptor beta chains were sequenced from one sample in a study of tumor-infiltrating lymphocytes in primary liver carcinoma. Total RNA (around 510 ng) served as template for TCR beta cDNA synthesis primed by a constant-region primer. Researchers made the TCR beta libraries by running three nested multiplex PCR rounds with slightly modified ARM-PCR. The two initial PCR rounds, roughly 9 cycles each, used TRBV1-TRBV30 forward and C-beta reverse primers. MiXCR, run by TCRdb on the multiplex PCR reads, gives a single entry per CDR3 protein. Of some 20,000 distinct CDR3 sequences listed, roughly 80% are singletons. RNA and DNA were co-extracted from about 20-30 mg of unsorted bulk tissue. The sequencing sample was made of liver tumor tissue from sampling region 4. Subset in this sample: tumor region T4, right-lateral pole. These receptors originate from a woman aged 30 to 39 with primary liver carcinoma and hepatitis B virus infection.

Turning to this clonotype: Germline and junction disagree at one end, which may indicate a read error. CDR3 nucleotides: TGTGCCAGCAGTGGAGCTGTCTCTGGAAACACCATACGTTTT. Amino acid sequence: CASSGAVSGNTIRF. This chain joins TRBV6-1 and TRBJ1-3, with D unresolved. The CDR3 runs 14 residues. Germline V lookup: CDR1 MNHNS, CDR2 SASEGT.

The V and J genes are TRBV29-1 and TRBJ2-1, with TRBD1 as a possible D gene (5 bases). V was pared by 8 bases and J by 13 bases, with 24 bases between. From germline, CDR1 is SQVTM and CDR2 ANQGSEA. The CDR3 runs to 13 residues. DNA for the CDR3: TGCAGCACCGGAAGGCAGGGAACCAACGAACAGTTCTTC. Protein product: CSTGRQGTNEQFF.

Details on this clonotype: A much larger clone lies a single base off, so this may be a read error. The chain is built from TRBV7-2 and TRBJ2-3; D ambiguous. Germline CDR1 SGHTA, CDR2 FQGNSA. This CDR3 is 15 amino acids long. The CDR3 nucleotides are TGTGCCAGCACCGACGGGTGGGCCAGCACAGATACGCGGTATTTT. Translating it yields CASTDGWASTDTRYF.

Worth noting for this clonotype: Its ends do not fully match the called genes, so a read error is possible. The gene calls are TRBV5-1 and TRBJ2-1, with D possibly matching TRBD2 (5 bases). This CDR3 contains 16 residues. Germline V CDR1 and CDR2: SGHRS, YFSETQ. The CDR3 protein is CTSSFAISPGSNGQFF. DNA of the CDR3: TGCACCAGCAGCTTTGCGATATCCCCGGGGTCCAATGGGCAGTTCTTC.

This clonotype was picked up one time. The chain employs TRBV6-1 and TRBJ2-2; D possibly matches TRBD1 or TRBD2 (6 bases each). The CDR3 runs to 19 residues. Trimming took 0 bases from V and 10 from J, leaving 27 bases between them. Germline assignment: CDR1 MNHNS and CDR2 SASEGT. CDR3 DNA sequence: TGTGCCAGCAGTGAAGCCCTTCCCGGGGGCGCCGCGAACACGGTGGAGCTGTTTTTT. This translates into CASSEALPGGAANTVELFF.

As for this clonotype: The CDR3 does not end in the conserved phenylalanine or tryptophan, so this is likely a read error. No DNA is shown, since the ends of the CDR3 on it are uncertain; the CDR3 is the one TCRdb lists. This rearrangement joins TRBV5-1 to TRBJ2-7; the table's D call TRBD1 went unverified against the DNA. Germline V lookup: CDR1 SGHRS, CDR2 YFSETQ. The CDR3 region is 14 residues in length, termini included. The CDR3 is CASRPQAASHEQYL.

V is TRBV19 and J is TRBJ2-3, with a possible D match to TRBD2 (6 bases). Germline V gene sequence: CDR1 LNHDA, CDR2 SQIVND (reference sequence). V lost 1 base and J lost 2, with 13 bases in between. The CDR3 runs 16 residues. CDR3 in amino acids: CASSIGGGKHTDTQYF. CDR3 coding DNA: TGTGCCAGTAGTATAGGCGGCGGGAAACACACAGATACGCAGTATTTT.

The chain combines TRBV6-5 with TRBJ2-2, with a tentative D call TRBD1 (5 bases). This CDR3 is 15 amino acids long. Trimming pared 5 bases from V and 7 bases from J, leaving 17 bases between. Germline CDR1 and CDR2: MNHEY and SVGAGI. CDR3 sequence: CASSPQTGFNGELFF. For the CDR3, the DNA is TGTGCCAGCAGTCCGCAAACAGGATTCAACGGGGAGCTGTTTTTT.

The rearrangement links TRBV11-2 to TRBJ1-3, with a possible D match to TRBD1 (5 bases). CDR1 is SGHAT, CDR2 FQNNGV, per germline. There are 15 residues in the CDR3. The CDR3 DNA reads TGTGCTAGCCGCTTATACAGGAAGACTGGAAACACCATATATTTT. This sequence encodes CASRLYRKTGNTIYF.

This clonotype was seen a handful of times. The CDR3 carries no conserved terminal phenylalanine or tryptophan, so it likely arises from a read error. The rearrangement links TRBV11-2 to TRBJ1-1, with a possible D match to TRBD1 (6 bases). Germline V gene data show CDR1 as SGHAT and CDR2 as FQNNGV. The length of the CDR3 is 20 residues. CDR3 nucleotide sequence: TGTGCCTGCAGCGCTCGGGACGGGGGGCGCAAGAGGTGGGGTAACACTGAAGCTTTCATT. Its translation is CACSARDGGRKRWGNTEAFI.

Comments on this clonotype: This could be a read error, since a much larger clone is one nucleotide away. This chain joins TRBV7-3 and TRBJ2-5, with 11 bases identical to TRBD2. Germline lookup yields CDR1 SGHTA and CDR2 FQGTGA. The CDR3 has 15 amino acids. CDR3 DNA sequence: TGTGCCAGCAGCCCCCTAGCGGGGGGAAAAGAGACCCAGTGCTTC. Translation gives CASSPLAGGKETQCF.

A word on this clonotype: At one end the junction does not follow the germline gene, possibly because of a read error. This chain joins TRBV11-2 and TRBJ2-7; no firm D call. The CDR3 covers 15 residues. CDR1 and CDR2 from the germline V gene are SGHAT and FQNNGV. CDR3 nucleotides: TGTGCCAGCAGCTTAGGGGTTATCGGTTCCTACGAGCGGTACTTC. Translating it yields CASSLGVIGSYERYF. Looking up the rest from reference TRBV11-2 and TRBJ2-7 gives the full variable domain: EAGVAQSPRYKIIEKRQSVAFWCNPISGHATLYWYQQILGQGPKLLIQFQNNGVVDDSQLPKDRFSAERLKGVDSTLKIQPAKLEDSAVYLCASSLGVIGSYERYFGPGTRLTVT.

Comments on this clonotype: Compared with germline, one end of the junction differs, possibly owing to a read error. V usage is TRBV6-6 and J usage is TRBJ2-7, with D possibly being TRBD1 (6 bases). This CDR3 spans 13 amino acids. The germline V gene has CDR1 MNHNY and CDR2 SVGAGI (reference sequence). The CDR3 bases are TGTGCCAGTAGTAGCAGGGGAAACTACAAGCAGTACTTC. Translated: CASSSRGNYKQYF.

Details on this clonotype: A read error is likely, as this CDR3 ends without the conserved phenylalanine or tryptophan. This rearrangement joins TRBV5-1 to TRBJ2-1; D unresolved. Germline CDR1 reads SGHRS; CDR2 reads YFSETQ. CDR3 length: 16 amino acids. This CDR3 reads CASNPLGISSYNKQFI. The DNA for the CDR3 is TGCGCCAGCAACCCTCTGGGCATCAGCTCCTACAATAAGCAGTTCATC.

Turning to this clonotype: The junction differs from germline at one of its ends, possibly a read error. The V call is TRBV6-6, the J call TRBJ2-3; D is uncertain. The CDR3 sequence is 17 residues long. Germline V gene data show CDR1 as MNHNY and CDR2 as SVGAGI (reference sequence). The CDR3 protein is CTSSYSLGSASTDTQYF. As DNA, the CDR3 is TGTACCAGCAGTTACTCTCTTGGCAGCGCGTCCACAGATACGCAGTATTTT.

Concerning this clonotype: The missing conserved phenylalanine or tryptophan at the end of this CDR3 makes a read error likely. The CDR3 loop reads CATSAPGLGANTGELFY. Written as DNA, the CDR3 is TGTGCCACCAGCGCGCCGGGGCTCGGCGCGAACACCGGGGAGCTGTTTTAT. V usage is TRBV24-1 and J usage is TRBJ2-2; D tentatively reads TRBD1 or TRBD2 (5 bases each). The CDR3 totals 17 residues. The ends were cut back, 7 bases at V and 0 bases at J, with 17 bases in the middle. Germline CDR1 is KGHDR and CDR2 is SFDVKD.

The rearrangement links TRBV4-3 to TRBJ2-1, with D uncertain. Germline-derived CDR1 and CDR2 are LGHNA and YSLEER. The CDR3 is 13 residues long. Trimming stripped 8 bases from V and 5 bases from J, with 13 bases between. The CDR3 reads CASHTELDNEQFF. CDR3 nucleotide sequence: TGCGCCAGCCACACAGAGTTGGACAATGAGCAGTTCTTC.